This TCR beta chain is drawn from a study of T-cell reconstitution after alpha-beta-depleted transplantation in children. General study findings and limits: It was surviving recipient T cells and thymic progenitors that gave some patients high TCRbeta diversity at day 60. Hyperexpanded clones declined; after one year, newly produced T cells mostly supplied diversity. Reportedly, alpha-beta T cells present about two months post-transplant originated from several hundred expanded clones of graft origin.

This clonotype was detected ten times or more. The antigen remains undetermined. The authors prepared the TCRbeta library with unique molecular identifiers. MiXCR, run by TCRdb on the PCR reads, gives a single entry per CDR3 protein. The sample has approximately 520,000 distinct CDR3 sequences; approximately 10% are singletons. The CDR3 has 10 amino acids. Trimming took 10 bases from V and 4 from J, leaving 7 bases between them. This sequence joins TRBV12-3 or TRBV12-4 and TRBJ1-2; D uncertain. The source is a female patient aged 2-15 years who had a stem cell transplant for aplastic anemia, so the T cells may come from the graft donor. The sequenced sample was PBMCs, mostly from graft donor cells, obtained 180 days after TCRalphabeta/CD19-depleted stem cell transplant. The CDR3 bases are TGTGCCACCCCGACCTATGGCTACACCTTC. Protein product: CATPTYGYTF.